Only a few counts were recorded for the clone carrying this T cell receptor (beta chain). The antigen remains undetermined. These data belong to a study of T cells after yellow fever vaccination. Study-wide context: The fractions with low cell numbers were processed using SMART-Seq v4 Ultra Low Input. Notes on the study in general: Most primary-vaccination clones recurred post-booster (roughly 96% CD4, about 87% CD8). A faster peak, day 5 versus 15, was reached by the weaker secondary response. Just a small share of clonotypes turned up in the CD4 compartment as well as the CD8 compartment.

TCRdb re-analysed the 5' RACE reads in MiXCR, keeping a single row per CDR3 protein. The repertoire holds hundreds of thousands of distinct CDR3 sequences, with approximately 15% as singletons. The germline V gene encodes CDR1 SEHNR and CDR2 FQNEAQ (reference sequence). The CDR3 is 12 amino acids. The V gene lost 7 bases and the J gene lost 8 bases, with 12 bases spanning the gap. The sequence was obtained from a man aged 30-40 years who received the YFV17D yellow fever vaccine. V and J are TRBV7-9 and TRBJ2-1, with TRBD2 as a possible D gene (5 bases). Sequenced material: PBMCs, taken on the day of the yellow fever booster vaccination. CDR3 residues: CASTEQRDEQFF. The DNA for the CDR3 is TGTGCCAGCACCGAACAGAGGGATGAGCAGTTCTTC.